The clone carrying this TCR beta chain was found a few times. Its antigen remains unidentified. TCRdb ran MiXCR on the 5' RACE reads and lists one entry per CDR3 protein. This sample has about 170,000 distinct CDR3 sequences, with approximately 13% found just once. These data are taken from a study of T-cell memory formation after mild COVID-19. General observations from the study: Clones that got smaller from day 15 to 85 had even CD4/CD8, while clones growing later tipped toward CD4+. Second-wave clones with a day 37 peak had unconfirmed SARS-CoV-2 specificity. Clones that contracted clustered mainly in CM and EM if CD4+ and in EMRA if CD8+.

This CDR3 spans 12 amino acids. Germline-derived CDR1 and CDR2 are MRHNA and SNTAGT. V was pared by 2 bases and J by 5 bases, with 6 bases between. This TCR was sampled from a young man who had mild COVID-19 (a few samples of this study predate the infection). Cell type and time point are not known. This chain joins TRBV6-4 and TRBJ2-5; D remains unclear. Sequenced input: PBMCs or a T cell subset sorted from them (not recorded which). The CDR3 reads CASSDSTETQYF. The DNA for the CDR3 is TGTGCCAGCAGTGACAGTACGGAGACCCAGTACTTC.